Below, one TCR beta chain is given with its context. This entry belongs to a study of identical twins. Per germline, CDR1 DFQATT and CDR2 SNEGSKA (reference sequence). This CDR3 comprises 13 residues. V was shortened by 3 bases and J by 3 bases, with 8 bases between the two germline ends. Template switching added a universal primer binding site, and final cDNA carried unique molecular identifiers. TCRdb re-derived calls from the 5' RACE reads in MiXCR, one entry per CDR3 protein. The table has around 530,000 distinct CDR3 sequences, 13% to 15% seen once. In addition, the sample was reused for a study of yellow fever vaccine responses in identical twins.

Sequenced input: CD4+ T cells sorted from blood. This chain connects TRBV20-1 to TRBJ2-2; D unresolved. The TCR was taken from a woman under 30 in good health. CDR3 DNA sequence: TGCAGTGCTAGGACGCTGTACACCGGGGAGCTGTTTTTT. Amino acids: CSARTLYTGELFF.